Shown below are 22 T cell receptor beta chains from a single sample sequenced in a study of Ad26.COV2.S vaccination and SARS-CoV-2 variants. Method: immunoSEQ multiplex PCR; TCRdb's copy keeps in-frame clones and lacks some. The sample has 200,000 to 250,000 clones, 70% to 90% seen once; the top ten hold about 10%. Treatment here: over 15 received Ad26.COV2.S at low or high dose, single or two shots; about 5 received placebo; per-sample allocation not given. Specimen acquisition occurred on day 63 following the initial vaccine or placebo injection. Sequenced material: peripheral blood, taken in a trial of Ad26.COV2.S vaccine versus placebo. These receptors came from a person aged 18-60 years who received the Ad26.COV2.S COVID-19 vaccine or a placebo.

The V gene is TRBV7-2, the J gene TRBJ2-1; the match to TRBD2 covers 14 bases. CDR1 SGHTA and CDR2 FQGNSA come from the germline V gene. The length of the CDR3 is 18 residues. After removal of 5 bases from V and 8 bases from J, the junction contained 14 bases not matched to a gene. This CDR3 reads CASSPRIPGLAGVDEQFF. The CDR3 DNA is TGTGCCAGCAGCCCCCGAATACCGGGACTAGCGGGAGTTGATGAGCAGTTCTTC.

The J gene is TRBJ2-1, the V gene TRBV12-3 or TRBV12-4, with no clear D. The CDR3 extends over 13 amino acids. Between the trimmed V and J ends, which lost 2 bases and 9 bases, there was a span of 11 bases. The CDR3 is CASSLRIGVEQFF. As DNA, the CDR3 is TGTGCCAGCAGTTTAAGGATTGGTGTTGAGCAGTTCTTC.

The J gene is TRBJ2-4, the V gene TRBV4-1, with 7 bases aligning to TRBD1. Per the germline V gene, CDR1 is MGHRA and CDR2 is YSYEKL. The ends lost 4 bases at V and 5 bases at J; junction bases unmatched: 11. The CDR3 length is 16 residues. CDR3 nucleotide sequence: TGCGCCAGCAGCCCGACTGCCCTTGGGACAGAAAACATTCAGTACTTC. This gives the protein CASSPTALGTENIQYF.

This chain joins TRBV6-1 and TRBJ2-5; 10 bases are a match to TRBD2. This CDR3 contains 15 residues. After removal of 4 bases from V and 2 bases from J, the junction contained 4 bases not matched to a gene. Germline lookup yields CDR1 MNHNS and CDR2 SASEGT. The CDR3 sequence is CASSVAGGIQETQYF. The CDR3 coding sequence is TGTGCCAGCAGTGTAGCGGGGGGTATTCAAGAGACCCAGTACTTC.

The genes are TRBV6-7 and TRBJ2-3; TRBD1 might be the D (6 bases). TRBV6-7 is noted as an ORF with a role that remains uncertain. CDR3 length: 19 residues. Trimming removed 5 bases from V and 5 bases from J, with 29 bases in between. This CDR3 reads CASSTVAIRTVSQGDTQYF. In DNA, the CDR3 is TGTGCCAGCAGTACGGTCGCCATTCGGACAGTCTCACAAGGAGATACGCAGTATTTT.

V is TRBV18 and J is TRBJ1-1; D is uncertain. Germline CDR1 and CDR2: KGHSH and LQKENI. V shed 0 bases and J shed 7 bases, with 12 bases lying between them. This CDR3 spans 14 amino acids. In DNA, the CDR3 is TGTGCCAGCTCACCACCGATGAGAGGATTTGAAGCTTTCTTT. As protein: CASSPPMRGFEAFF.

The chain's CDR3 is CASSLADGTGLGNTIYF. The CDR3 nucleotides read TGTGCCAGCAGCTTAGCGGATGGGACAGGACTCGGAAACACCATATATTTT. V and J are TRBV7-9 and TRBJ1-3, with 8 bases lining up with TRBD1. The junction had 8 bases not matched to a gene; V was cut back by 0 bases and J by 4 bases. The CDR3 has 17 residues. The V gene's germline CDR1 is SEHNR and CDR2 FQNEAQ (reference sequence).

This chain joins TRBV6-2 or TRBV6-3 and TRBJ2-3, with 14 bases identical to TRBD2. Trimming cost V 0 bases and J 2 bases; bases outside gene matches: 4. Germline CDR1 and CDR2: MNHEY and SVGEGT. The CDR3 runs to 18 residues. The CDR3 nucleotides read TGTGCCAGCAGTTACTCGACTAGCGGGAGGGCCCCCACAGATACGCAGTATTTT. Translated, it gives CASSYSTSGRAPTDTQYF.

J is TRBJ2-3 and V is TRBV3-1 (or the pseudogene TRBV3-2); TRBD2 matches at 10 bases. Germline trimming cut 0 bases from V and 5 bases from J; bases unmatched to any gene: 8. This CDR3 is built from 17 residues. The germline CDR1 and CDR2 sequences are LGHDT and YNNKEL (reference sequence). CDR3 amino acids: CASSQDRASGSIDTQYF. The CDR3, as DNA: TGTGCCAGCAGCCAAGATAGGGCTAGCGGGAGTATAGATACGCAGTATTTT.

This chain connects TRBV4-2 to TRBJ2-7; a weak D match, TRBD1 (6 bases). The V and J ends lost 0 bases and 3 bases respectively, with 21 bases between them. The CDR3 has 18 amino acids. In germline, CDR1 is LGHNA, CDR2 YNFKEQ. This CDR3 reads CASSQEQGSGSWFYEQYF. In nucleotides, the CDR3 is TGTGCCAGCAGCCAAGAACAGGGCTCAGGGAGTTGGTTCTACGAGCAGTACTTC.

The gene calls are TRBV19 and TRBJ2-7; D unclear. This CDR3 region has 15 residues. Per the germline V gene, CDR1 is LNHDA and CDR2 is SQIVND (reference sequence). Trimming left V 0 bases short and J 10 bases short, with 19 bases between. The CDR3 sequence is CASSIDGSYSASQYF. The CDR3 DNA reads TGTGCCAGTAGTATAGACGGGTCCTACTCTGCCAGCCAGTACTTC.

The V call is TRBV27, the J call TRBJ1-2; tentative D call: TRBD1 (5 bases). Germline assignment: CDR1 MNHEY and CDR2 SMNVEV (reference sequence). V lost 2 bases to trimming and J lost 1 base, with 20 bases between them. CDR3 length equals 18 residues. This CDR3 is CASSLRSGQGLGNYGYTF. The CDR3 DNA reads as TGTGCCAGCAGTTTAAGGTCCGGACAAGGATTGGGTAACTATGGCTACACCTTC.

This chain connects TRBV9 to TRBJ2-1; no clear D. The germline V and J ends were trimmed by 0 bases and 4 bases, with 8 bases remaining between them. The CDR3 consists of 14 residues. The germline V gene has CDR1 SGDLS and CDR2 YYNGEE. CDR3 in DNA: TGTGCCAGCAGCGTAGCTGGTAGGTACAATGAGCAGTTCTTC. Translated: CASSVAGRYNEQFF.

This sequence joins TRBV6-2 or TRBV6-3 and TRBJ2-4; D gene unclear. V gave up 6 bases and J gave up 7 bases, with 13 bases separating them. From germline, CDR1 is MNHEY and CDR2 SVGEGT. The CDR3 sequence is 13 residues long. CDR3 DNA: TGTGCCAGCAGCCTTAACTCTGGGAACATTCAGTACTTC. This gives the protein CASSLNSGNIQYF.

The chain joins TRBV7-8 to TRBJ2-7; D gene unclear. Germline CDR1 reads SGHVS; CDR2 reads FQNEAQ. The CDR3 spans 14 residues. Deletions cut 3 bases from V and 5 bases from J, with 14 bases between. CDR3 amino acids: CASSFIRVGDEQYF. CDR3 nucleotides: TGTGCCAGCAGCTTTATCCGGGTTGGCGACGAGCAGTACTTC. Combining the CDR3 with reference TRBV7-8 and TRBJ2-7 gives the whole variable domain GAGVSQSPRYKVAKRGQDVALRCDPISGHVSLFWYQQALGQGPEFLTYFQNEAQLDKSGLPSDRFFAERPEGSVSTLKIQRTQQEDSAVYLCASSFIRVGDEQYFGPGTRLTVT.

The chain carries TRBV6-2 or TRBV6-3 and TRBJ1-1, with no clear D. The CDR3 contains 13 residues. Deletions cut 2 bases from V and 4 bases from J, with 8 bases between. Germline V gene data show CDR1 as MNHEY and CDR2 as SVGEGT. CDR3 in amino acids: CASSYPPGTEAFF. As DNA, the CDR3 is TGTGCCAGCAGTTACCCCCCGGGCACTGAAGCTTTCTTT.

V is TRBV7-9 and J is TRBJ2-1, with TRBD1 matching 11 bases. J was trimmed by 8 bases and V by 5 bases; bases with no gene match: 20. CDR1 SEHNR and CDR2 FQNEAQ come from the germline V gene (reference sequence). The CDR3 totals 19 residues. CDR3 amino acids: CASSRSLKSGTGGVDEQFF. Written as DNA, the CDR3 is TGTGCCAGCAGCCGATCACTTAAGTCCGGGACAGGGGGAGTCGATGAGCAGTTCTTC. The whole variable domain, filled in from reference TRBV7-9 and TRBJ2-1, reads DTGVSQNPRHKITKRGQNVTFRCDPISEHNRLYWYRQTLGQGPEFLTYFQNEAQLEKSRLLSDRFSAERPKGSFSTLEIQRTEQGDSAMYLCASSRSLKSGTGGVDEQFFGPGTRLTVL.

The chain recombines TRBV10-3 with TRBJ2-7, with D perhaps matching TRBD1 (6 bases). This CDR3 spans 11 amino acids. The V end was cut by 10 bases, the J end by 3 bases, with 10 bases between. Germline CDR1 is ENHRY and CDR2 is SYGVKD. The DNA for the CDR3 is TGTGCCACCCTGGACAGCTACGAGCAGTACTTC. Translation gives CATLDSYEQYF.

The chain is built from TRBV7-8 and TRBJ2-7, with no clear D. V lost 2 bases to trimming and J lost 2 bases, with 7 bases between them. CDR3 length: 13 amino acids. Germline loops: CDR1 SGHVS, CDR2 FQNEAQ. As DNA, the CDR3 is TGTGCCAGCAGCTTATTAAACCCCTACGAGCAGTACTTC. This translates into CASSLLNPYEQYF.

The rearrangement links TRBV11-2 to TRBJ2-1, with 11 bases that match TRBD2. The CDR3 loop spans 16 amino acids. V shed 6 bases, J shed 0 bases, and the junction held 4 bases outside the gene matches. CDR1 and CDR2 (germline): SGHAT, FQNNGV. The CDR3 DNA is TGTGCCAGCAGGTCACTAGCGGGGGACTCCTACAATGAGCAGTTCTTC. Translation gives CASRSLAGDSYNEQFF.

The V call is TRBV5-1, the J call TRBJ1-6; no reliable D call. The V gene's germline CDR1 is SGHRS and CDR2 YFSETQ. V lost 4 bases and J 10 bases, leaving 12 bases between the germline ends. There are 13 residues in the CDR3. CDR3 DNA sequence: TGCGCCAGCAGCCTAGGCCTTAACTCACCCCTCCACTTT. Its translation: CASSLGLNSPLHF.

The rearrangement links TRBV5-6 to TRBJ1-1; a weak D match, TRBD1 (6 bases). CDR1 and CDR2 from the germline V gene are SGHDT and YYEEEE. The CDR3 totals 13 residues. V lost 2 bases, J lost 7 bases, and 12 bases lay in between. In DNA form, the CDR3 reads TGTGCCAGCAGCTTACAGATCAGGGGTGAAGCTTTCTTT. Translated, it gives CASSLQIRGEAFF.